This T cell receptor (beta chain) was sequenced during a study of T-cell memory formation after mild COVID-19. Each CDR3 protein gets one entry after TCRdb re-called the 5' RACE reads with MiXCR. The sample has 120,000 or so distinct CDR3 sequences; 17% are singletons. The CDR3 has 15 residues. With 4 bases removed from V and 1 base from J, the gap between germline ends came to 15 bases. From germline, CDR1 is SGHRS and CDR2 YFSETQ. This clonotype showed up just a few times. The material sequenced was PBMCs or a T cell subset sorted from them (not recorded which). The chain carries TRBV5-1 and TRBJ2-7; D remains unclear. This clonotype was obtained from a man aged 18 to 29 who had mild COVID-19 (a few samples of this study predate the infection). Cell type and time point are not known. CDR3 amino acids: CASSQTSYNSYEQYF. The CDR3 nucleotides read TGCGCCAGCAGCCAGACCTCCTATAATTCCTACGAGCAGTACTTC.